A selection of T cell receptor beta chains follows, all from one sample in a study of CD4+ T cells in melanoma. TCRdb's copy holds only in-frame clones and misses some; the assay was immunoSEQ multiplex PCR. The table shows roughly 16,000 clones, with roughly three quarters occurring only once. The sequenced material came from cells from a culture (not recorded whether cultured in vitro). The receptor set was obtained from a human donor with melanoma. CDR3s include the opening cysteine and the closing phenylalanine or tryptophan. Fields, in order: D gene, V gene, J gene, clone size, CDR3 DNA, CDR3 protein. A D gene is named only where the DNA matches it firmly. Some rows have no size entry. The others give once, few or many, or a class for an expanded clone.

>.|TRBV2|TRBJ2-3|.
TGTGCCAGCAGTGCCACTAGGAGTAGCACAGATACGCAGTATTTT
CASSATRSSTDTQYF
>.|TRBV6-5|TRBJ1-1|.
TGTGCCAGCAAGGAAAGGGCCTCGAACACTGAAGCTTTCTTT
CASKERASNTEAFF
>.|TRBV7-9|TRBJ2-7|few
TGTGCCAGCAGCCCAGGGGGGGCCTACGAGCAGTACTTC
CASSPGGAYEQYF
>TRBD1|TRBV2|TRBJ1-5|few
TGTGCCAGCAGGGCCGGGACAGGGGATGGTCAGCCCCAGCATTTT
CASRAGTGDGQPQHF
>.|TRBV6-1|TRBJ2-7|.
TGTGCCAGCACAGTCTGGGGCCAATACGAGCAGTACTTC
CASTVWGQYEQYF
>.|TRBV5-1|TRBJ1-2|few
TGCGCCAGCAGCTTGTCGCGGACAAGCAATGGCTACACCTTC
CASSLSRTSNGYTF
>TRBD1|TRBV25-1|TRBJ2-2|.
TGTGCCAGCAGTGTCATTTGGGTCCAGGGGGCATACACCGGGGAGCTGTTTTTT
CASSVIWVQGAYTGELFF
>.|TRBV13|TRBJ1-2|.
TGTGCCAGCAGCTCGGGGGGGGAACCCTATGGCTACACCTTC
CASSSGGEPYGYTF
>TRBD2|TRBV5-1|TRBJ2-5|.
TGCGCCAGCACGCGGGGGTATGGGGAGGAGACCCAGTACTTC
CASTRGYGEETQYF
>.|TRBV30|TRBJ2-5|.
TGTGCCTGGAGTGTTGGAGAGACCCAGTACTTC
CAWSVGETQYF
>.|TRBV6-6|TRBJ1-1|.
TGTGCCAGCAGCCGAACAGGGTCGAACACTGAAGCTTTCTTT
CASSRTGSNTEAFF
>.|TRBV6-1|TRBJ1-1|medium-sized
TGTGCCAGCAGTGAAGTCCGGGGCACTGAAGCTTTCTTT
CASSEVRGTEAFF
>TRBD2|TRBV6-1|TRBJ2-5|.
TGTGCCAGCAGTGGCGGGGGAGAGACCCAGTACTTC
CASSGGGETQYF
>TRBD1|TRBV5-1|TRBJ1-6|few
TGCGCCAGCAGCTTGGGGACAGGGCAAGTGTCCCTCCACTTT
CASSLGTGQVSLHF
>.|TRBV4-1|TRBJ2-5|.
TGCGCCAGCAGCCAAGATTTTCTTCTTGCCCCCAGGGTCCAAGAGACCCAGTACTTC
CASSQDFLLAPRVQETQYF
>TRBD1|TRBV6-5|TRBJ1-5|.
TGTGCCAGCAGTACAGGGGGAGGTCAGCCCCAGCATTTT
CASSTGGGQPQHF
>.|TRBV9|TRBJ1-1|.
TGTGCCAGCAGCGTCGACAGTATGAACACTGAAGCTTTCTTT
CASSVDSMNTEAFF
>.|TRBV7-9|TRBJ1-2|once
TGTGCCAGCAGCGTAGGTGGGATCCAAAACTATGGCTACACCTTC
CASSVGGIQNYGYTF
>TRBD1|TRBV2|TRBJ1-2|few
TGTGCCCGACAGGGGGGCTATGGCTACACCTTC
CARQGGYGYTF
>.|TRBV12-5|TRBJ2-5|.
TGTGCTAGTGCCAGTTACGGGACACACCAAGAGACCCAGTACTTC
CASASYGTHQETQYF
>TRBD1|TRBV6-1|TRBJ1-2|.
TGTGCCAGCAGAAGGACAGGGTGGGTTGATGGCTACACCTTC
CASRRTGWVDGYTF
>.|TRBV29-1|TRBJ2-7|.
TGCAGCGTTGTATCCCCGGGGAACGAGCAGTACTTC
CSVVSPGNEQYF
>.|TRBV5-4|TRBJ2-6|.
TGTGCCAGCAGCCAAGGCACAGGGAAATCTGGGGCCAACGTCCTGACTTTC
CASSQGTGKSGANVLTF
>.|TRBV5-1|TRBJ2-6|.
TGCGCCAGCTGCCTCAGCTCTGGGGCCAACGTCCTGACTTTC
CASCLSSGANVLTF
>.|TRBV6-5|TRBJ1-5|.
TGTGCCAGCAGGAGAGACGCGCTAGGGGGTTCGCCCCAGCATTTT
CASRRDALGGSPQHF
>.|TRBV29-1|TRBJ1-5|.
TGCAGCGTTGAAATTAATAGCAATCAGCCCCAGCATTTT
CSVEINSNQPQHF
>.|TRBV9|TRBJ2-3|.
TGTGCCAGCAGTGCCAGACAGTCTAGCACAGATACGCAGTATTTT
CASSARQSSTDTQYF
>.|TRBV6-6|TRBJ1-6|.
TGTGCCACGGCGGCGCATTCACCCCTCCACTTT
CATAAHSPLHF